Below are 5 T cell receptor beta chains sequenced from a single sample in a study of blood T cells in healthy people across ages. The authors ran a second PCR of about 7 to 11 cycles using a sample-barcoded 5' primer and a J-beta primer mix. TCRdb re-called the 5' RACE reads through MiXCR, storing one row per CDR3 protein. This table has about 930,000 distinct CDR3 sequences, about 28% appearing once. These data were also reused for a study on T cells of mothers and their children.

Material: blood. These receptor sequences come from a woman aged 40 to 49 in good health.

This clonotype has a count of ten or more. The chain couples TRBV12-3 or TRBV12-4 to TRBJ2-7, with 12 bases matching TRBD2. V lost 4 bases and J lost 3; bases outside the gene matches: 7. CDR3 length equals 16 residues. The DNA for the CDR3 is TGTGCCAGCAGTTCAAGACTAGCGGGGGTGTACTACGAGCAGTACTTC. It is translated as CASSSRLAGVYYEQYF.

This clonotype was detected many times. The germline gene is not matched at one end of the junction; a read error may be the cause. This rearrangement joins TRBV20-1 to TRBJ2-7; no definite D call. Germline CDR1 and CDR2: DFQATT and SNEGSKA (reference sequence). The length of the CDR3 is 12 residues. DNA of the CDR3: TGCAGTCCTAGTAGGTCGGTTGACGAGCAGTACTTC. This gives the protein CSPSRSVDEQYF.

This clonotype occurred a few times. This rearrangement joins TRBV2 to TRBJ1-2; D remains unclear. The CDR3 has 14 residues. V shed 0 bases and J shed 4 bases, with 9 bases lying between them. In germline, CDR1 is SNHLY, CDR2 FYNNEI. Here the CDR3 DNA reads TGTGCCAGCAGTGAAGCATCAAGGCTCTATGGCTACACCTTC. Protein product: CASSEASRLYGYTF.

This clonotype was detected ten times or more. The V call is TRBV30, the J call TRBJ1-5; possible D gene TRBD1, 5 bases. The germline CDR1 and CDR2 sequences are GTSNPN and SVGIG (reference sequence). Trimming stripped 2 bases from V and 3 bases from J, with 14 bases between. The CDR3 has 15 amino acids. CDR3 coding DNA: TGTGCCTGGAGTCAAGGGGTCCTTCCCAATCAGCCCCAGCATTTT. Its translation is CAWSQGVLPNQPQHF.

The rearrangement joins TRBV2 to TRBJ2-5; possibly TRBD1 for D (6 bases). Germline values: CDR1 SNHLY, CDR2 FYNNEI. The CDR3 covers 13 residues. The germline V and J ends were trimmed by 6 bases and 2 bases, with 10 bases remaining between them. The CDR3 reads CASRLDSQETQYF. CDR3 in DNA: TGTGCCAGCAGATTGGACAGTCAAGAGACCCAGTACTTC.